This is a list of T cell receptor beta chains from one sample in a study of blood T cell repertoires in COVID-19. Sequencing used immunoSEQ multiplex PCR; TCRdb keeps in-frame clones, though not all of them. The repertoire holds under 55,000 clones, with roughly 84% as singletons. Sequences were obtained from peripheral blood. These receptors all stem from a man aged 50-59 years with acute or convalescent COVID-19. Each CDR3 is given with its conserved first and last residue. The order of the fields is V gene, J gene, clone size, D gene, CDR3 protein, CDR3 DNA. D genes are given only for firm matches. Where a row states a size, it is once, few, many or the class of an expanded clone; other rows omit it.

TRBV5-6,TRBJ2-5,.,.,CASSLNLGGAQETQYF,TGTGCCAGCAGCTTGAATTTAGGAGGAGCCCAAGAGACCCAGTACTTC
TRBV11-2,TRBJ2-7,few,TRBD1,CASSAEFYRGTYEQYF,TGTGCCAGCAGCGCAGAGTTCTACAGGGGGACCTACGAGCAGTACTTC
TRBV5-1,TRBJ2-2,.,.,CASSLAGSTNTGELFF,TGCGCCAGCAGCTTGGCAGGCTCCACCAACACCGGGGAGCTGTTTTTT
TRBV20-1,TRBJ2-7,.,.,CSAGRSYEQYF,TGCAGTGCCGGCCGGAGCTACGAGCAGTACTTC
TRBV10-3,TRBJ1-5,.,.,CATQQGPDQPQHF,TGTGCCACCCAACAGGGACCCGATCAGCCCCAGCATTTT
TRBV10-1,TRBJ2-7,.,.,CASREGAHSYEQYF,TGCGCCAGCAGGGAAGGGGCTCACTCCTACGAGCAGTACTTC
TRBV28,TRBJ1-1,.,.,CASKLRDTEAFF,TGTGCCAGCAAGCTACGAGACACTGAAGCTTTCTTT
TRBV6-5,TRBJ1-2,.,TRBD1,CASSPNRGGMSGYTF,TGTGCCAGCAGTCCAAACAGGGGCGGGATGAGTGGCTACACCTTC
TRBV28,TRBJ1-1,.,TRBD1,CASSYGQGKTEAFF,TGTGCCAGCAGTTACGGACAGGGGAAGACTGAAGCTTTCTTT
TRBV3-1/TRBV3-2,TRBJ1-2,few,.,CASSQGLIGSYGYTF,TGTGCCAGCAGCCAAGGTCTAATCGGTAGTTATGGCTACACCTTC
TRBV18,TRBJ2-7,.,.,CASSAGLPKLEYF,TGTGCCAGCTCCGCGGGACTCCCAAAGTTAGAGTACTTC
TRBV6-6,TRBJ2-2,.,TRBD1,CATETGGTGELFF,TGTGCCACGGAGACAGGGGGCACCGGGGAGCTGTTTTTT
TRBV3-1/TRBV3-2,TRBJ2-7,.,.,CASSRGVDLGYEQYF,TGTGCCAGCAGCCGCGGGGTGGACCTGGGGTACGAGCAGTACTTC
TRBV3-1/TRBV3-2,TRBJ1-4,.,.,CASSQGPFTATNEKLFF,TGTGCCAGCAGCCAAGGACCTTTTACAGCAACTAATGAAAAACTGTTTTTT
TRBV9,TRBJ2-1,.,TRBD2,CASSVGTSGEGYEQFF,TGTGCCAGCAGCGTGGGGACTAGCGGGGAGGGATATGAGCAGTTCTTC
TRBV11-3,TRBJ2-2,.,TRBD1,CASSSRGLGTGELFF,TGTGCCAGCAGCTCCAGGGGGCTGGGCACCGGGGAGCTGTTTTTT
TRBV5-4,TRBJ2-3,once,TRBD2,CASSSGGAVDVDTQYF,TGTGCCAGCAGCAGCGGGGGGGCGGTTGATGTCGATACGCAGTATTTT
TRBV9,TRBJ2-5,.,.,CASSVGIMAVQETQYF,TGTGCCAGCAGCGTAGGGATAATGGCGGTCCAAGAGACCCAGTACTTC
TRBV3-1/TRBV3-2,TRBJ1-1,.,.,CASSQGITEAFF,TGTGCCAGCAGTCAGGGGATCACTGAAGCTTTCTTT
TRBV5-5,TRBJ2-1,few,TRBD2,CASSFSGSYNEQFF,TGTGCCAGCAGCTTTAGCGGGAGTTACAATGAGCAGTTCTTC
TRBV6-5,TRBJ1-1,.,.,CASRVSENTEAFF,TGTGCCAGCAGGGTTTCAGAGAACACTGAAGCTTTCTTT
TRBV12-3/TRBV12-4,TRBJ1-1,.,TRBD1,CASSLGTGVAFF,TGTGCCAGCAGTTTAGGGACAGGGGTAGCTTTCTTT
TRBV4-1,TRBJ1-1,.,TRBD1,CASSPLTGRYGAFF,TGCGCCAGCAGCCCGTTGACAGGGAGATATGGAGCTTTCTTT
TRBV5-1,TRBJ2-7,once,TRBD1,CASTPDRGGHEQYF,TGCGCCAGCACCCCGGACAGGGGAGGCCACGAGCAGTACTTC
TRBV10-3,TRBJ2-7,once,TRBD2,CAISESSGINEQYF,TGTGCCATCAGTGAGTCGAGCGGGATAAACGAGCAGTACTTC
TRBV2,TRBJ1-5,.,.,CASSEQLGNQPQHF,TGTGCCAGCAGTGAACAACTAGGGAATCAGCCCCAGCATTTT
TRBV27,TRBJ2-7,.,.,CASSFSLSPGPAYEQYF,TGTGCCAGCAGTTTCTCGCTATCTCCGGGTCCCGCCTACGAGCAGTACTTC
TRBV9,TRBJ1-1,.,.,CASSVTGLNTEAFF,TGTGCCAGCAGCGTGACAGGCCTGAACACTGAAGCTTTCTTT
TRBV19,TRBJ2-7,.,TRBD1,CASSGQGMGEQYF,TGTGCCAGTTCGGGACAGGGCATGGGTGAGCAGTACTTC